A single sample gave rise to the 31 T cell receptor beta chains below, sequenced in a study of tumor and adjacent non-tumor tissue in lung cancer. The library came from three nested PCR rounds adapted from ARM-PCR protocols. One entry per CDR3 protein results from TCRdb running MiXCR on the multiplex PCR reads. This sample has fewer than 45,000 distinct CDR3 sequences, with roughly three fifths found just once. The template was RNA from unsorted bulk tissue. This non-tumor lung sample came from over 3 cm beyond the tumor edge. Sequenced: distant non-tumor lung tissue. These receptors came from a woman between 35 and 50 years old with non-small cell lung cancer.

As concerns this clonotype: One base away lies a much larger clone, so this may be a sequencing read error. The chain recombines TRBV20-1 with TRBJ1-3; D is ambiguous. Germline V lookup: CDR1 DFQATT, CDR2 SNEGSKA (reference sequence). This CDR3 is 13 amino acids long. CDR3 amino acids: CNARERIGDTIYF. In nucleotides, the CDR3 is TGCAATGCTAGAGAAAGAATAGGTGACACCATATATTTT.

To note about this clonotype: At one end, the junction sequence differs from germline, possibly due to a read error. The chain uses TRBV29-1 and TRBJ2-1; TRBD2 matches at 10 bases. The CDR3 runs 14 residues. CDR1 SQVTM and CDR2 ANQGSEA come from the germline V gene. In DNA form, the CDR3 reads TGTAGCACAGTAGCGGGAGGCTCCTACAATGAGCAGTTCTTC. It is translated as CSTVAGGSYNEQFF.

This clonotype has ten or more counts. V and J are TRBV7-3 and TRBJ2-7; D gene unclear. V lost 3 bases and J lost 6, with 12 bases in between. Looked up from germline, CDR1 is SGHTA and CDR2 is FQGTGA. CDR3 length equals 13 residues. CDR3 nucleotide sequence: TGTGCCAGCAGCTTGAAATCGTGGGGCGAGCAGTACTTC. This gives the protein CASSLKSWGEQYF. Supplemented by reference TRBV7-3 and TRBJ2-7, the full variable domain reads GAGVSQTPSNKVTEKGKYVELRCDPISGHTALYWYRQSLGQGPEFLIYFQGTGAADDSGLPNDRFFAVRPEGSVSTLKIQRTERGDSAVYLCASSLKSWGEQYFGPGTRLTVT.

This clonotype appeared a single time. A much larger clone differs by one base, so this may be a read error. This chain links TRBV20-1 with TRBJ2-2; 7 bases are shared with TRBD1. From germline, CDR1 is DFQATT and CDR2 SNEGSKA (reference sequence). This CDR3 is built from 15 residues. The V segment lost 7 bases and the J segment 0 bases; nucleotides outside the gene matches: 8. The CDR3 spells CSDSRQGANTGELFF. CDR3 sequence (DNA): TGCAGTGATTCAAGACAGGGTGCGAACACCGGGGAGCTGTTTTTT.

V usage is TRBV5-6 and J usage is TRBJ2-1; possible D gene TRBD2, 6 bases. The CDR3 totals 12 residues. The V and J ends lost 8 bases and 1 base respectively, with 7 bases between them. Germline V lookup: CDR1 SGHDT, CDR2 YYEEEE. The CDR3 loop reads CARGGSYNEQFF. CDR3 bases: TGTGCCAGGGGGGGATCCTACAATGAGCAGTTCTTC. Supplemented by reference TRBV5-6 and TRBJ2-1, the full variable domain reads DAGVTQSPTHLIKTRGQQVTLRCSPKSGHDTVSWYQQALGQGPQFIFQYYEEEERQRGNFPDRFSGHQFPNYSSELNVNALLLGDSALYLCARGGSYNEQFFGPGTRLTVL.

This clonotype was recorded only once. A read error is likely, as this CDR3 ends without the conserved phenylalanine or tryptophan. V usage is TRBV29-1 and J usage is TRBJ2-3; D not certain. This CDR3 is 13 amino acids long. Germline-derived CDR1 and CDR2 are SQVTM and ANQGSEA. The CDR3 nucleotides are TGCAGCGTTTGGTGGGCTTCCACAGATGCGCAGTATTCT. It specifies CSVWWASTDAQYS.

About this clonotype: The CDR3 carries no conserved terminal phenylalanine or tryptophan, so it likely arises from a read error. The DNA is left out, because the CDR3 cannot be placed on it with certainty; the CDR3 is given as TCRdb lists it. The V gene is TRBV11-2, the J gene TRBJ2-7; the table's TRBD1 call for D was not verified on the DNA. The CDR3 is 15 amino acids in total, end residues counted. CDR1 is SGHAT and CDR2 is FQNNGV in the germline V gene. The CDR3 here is CASSYIRGMAYEEYL.

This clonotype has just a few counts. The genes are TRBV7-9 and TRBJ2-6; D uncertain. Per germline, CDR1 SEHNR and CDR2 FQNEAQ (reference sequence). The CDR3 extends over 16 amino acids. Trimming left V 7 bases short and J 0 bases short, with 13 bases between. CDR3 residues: CASNFLRSSGANVLTF. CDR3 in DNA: TGTGCCAGCAACTTTTTGAGGTCCTCTGGGGCCAACGTCCTGACTTTC.

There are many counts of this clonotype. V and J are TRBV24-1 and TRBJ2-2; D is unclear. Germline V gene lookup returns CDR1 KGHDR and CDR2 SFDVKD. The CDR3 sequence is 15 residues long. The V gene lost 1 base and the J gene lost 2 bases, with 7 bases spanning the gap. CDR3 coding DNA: TGTGCCACCAGTGATTTAATGGGAAACACCGGGGAGCTGTTTTTT. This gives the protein CATSDLMGNTGELFF.

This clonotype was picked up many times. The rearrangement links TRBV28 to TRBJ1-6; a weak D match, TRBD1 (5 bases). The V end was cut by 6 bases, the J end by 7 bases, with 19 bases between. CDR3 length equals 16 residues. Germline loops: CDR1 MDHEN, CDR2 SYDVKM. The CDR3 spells CASRSGTLTRNSPLHF. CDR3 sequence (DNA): TGTGCCAGCAGATCCGGGACCCTAACGAGGAATTCACCCCTCCACTTT.

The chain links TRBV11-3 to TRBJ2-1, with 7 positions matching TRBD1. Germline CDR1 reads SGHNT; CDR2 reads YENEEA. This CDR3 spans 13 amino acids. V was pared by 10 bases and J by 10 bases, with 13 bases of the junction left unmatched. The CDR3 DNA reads TGTGCCAACAGTTCCGGACAGGTCCACGAGCAGTTCTTC. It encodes CANSSGQVHEQFF. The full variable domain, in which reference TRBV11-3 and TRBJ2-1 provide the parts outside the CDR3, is EAGVVQSPRYKIIEKKQPVAFWCNPISGHNTLYWYLQNLGQGPELLIRYENEEAVDDSQLPKDRFSAERLKGVDSTLKIQPAELGDSAVYLCANSSGQVHEQFFGPGTRLTVL.

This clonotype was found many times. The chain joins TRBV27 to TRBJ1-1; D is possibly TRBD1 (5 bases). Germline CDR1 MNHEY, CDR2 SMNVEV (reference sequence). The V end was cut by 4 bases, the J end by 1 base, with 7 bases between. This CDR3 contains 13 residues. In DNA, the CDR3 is TGTGCCAGCAGTTACAGGAAGAACACTGAAGCTTTCTTT. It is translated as CASSYRKNTEAFF.

As DNA, the CDR3 is TGTGCCAGCAGCCATGATTTTAGGCTAACCATTAGCGGGCAGCGGGGTACGCAGTATTTT. Its protein product is CASSHDFRLTISGQRGTQYF. This sequence joins TRBV4-2 and TRBJ2-3; 7 bases agree with TRBD2. Per germline, CDR1 LGHNA and CDR2 YNFKEQ. V was pared by 3 bases and J by 8 bases, with 26 bases of the junction left unmatched. There are 20 residues in the CDR3.

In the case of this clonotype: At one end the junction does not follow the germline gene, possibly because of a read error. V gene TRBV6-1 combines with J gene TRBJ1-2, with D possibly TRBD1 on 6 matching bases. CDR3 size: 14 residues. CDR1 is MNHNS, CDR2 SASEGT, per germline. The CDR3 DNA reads TGTGCCTGCAGGACAGAGGGGAGGGACTATGGCTACACCTTC. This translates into CACRTEGRDYGYTF.

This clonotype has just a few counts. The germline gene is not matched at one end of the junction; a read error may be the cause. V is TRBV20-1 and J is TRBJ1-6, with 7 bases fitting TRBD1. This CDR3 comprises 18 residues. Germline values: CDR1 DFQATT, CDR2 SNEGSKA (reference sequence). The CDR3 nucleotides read TGCAGTGCTAGAGATCAGGACAGGACGAACTCCTATAATTCACACCTCCACTTT. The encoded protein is CSARDQDRTNSYNSHLHF.

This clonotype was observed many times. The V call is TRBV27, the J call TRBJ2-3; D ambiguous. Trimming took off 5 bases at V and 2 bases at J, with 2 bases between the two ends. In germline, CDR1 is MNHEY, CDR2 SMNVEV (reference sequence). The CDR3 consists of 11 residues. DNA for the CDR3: TGTGCCAGCAGTGACACAGATACGCAGTATTTT. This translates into CASSDTDTQYF.

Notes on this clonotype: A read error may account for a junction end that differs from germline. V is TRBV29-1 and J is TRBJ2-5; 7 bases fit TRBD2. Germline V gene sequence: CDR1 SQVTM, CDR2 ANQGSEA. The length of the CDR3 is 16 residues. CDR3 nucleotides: TGCGGCGTTGTCACAGGACTAGGATTGGGAAGGGAGACCCAGTACTTC. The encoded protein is CGVVTGLGLGRETQYF.

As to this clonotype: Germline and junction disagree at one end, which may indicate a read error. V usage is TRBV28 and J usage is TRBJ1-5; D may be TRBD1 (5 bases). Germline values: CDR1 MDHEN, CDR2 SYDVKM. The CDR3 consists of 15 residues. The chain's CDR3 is CASSPREGRNQAQHF. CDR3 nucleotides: TGTGCCAGCAGCCCCCGGGAGGGGCGAAATCAGGCCCAGCATTTT.

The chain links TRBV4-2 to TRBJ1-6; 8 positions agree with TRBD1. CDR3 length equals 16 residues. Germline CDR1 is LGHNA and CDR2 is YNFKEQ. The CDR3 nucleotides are TGTGTCAACAGTCCCAGTCGGACAGGGAGAAATTCACCCCTCCACTTT. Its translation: CVNSPSRTGRNSPLHF.

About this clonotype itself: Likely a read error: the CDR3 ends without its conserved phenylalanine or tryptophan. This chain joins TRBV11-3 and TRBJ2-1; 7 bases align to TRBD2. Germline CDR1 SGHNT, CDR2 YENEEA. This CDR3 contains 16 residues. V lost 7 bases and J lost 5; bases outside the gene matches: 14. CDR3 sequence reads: CASIDPGLSANNEQFL. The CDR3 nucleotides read TGTGCCAGCATCGATCCGGGACTATCGGCCAACAATGAGCAGTTCTTA.

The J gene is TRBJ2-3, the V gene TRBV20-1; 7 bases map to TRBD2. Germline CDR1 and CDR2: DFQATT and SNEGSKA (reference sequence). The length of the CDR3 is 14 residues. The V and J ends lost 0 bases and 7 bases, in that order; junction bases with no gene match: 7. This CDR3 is CSAREGGVGNTQYF. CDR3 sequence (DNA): TGCAGTGCTAGAGAGGGGGGGGTTGGGAATACGCAGTATTTT.

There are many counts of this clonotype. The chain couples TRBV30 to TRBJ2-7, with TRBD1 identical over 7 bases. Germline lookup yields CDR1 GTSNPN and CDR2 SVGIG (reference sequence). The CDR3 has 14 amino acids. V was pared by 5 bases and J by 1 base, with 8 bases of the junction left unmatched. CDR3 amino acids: CAWSPGTVSYEQYF. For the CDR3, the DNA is TGTGCCTGGTCCCCCGGGACAGTTTCCTACGAGCAGTACTTC.

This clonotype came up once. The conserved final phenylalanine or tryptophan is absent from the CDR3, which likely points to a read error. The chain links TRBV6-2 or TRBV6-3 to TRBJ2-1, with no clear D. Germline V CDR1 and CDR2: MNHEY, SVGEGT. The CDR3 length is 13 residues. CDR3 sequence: CANSSSETNEQFL. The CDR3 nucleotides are TGTGCCAACAGTTCCAGCGAGACCAATGAGCAGTTCCTC.

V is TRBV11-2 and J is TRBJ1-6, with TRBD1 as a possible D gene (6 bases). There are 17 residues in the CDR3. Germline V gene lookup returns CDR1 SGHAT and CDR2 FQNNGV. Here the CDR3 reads CAGSSTLGTNRSSPLHF. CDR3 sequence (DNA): TGTGCTGGCAGCTCAACATTAGGGACAAACCGGAGTTCGCCCCTCCACTTT.

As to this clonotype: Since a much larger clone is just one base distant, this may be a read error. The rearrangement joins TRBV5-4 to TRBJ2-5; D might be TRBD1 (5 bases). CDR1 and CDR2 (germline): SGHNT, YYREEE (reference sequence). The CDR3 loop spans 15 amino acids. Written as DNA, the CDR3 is TGTGCCAGCAGTCCAACATTCAGGGTTCAAGAGACCCAGTGCTTC. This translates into CASSPTFRVQETQCF.

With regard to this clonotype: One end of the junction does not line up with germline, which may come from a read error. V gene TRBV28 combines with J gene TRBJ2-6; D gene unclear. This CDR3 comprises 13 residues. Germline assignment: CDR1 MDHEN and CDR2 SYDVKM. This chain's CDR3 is CASIHSEANVLTF. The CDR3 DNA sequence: TGTGCCAGCATTCATTCTGAGGCCAACGTCCTGACTTTT. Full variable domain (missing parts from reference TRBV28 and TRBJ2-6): DVKVTQSSRYLVKRTGEKVFLECVQDMDHENMFWYRQDPGLGLRLIYFSYDVKMKEKGDIPEGYSVSREKKERFSLILESASTNQTSMYLCASIHSEANVLTFGAGSRLTVL.

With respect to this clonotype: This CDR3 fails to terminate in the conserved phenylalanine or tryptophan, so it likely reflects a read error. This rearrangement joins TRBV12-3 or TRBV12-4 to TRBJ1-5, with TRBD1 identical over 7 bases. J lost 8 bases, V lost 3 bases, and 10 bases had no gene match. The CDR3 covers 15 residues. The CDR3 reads CASSFKGGINKPQHL. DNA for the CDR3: TGTGCCAGCAGTTTTAAAGGGGGCATTAATAAGCCCCAGCATCTT.

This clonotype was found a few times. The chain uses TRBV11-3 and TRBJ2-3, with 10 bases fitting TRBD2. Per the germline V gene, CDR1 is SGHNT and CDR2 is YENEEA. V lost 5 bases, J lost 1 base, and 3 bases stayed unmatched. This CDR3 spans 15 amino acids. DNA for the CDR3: TGTGCCAGCAGCGCCGGGACTAGCGGCACAGATACGCAGTATTTT. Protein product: CASSAGTSGTDTQYF.

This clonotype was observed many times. DNA of the CDR3: TGTGCCAGCAGCTTAACCGGGACAGGGGATTTAGAGCAGTTCTTC. It encodes CASSLTGTGDLEQFF. The chain uses TRBV12-3 or TRBV12-4 and TRBJ2-1; 10 bases match TRBD1. The V gene end was trimmed by 6 bases and the J gene end by 10 bases; junction bases not matched to a gene: 12. The CDR3 contains 15 residues.

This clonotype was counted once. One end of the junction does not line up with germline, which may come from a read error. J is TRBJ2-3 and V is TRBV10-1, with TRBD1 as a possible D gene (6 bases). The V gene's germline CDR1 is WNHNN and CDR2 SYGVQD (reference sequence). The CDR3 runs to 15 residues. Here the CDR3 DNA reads TGCGCCAGCAGCGCCGGGATAGGGGACACAGATACGCGGTATTTT. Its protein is CASSAGIGDTDTRYF.

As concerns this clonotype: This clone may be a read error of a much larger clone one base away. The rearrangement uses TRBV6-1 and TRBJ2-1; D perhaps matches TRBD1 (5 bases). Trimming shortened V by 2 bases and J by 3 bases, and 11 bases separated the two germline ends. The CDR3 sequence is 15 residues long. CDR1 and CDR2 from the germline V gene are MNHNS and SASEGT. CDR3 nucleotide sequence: TGTGCCAGCAGTGAACAGGGCCCCCTCTACAATGAGCAGTTCTTC. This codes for CASSEQGPLYNEQFF.